This paragraph reports one T cell receptor (beta chain). Antigen: not known. The treatment was: about 20 received Ad26.COV2.S at low or high dose, single or two shots; several received placebo; per-sample allocation not given. Sample collection was performed on day 63 after the first vaccine or placebo injection. The CDR3 runs 15 residues. Trimming removed 4 bases from V and 0 bases from J, with 11 bases in between. The germline gives CDR1 SGHRS, CDR2 YFSETQ. These data are taken from a study of Ad26.COV2.S vaccination and SARS-CoV-2 variants. The overall study: A participant enrolled in the COV1001 Ad26.COV2.S trial arm provided the sample. Once, or twice with 56 days between doses, Ad26.COV2.S was given intramuscularly. General study findings and limits: It was found that vaccine and placebo recipients had similar non-spike TCR breadth. While placebo recipients had lower spike-specific TCR breadth, vaccine recipients had more.

The protocol was immunoSEQ multiplex PCR, while the TCRdb copy is restricted to in-frame clones and leaves out a portion. The table has fewer than 800,000 clones, 70% to 90% seen once; the top ten hold roughly 1.5%. The gene calls are TRBV5-1 and TRBJ1-3; D may be TRBD1 (5 bases). This sample comprised peripheral blood, obtained in a trial of Ad26.COV2.S vaccine versus placebo. The source is a person aged 18 to 65 who received the Ad26.COV2.S COVID-19 vaccine or a placebo. The CDR3 reads CASSLDGASGNTIYF. The CDR3 DNA sequence: TGCGCCAGCAGCCTTGACGGGGCCTCTGGAAACACCATATATTTT.